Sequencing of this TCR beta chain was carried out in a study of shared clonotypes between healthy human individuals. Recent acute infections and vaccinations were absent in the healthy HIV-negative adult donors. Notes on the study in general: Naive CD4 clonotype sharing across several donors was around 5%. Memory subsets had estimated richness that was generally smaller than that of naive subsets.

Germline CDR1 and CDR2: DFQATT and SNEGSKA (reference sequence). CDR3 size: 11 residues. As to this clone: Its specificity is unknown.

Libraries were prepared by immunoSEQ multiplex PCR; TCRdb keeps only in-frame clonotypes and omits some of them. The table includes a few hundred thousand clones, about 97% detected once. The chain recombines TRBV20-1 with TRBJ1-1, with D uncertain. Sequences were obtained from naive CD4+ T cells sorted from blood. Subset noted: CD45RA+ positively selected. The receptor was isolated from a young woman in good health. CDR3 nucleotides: TGCGGGATTAGGGAGAACACTGAAGCTTTCTTT. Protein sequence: CGIRENTEAFF.